These 10 T cell receptor beta chains share one sample of origin, sequenced in a study of blood T cell repertoires in COVID-19. Some clones are missing from TCRdb's copy, which holds only in-frame ones; the method was immunoSEQ multiplex PCR. This table holds around 170,000 clones, about 91% found once. The sequencing input was peripheral blood. The receptors originated from a woman in her 30s with acute or convalescent COVID-19.

This CDR3 reads CSAAGSNEQFF. The CDR3 DNA reads as TGCAGTGCTGCCGGGTCAAATGAGCAGTTCTTC. The V call is TRBV20-1, the J call TRBJ2-1; D ambiguous. Trimming cost V 5 bases and J 7 bases, with 9 bases left between them. Germline CDR1 reads DFQATT; CDR2 reads SNEGSKA (reference sequence). The CDR3 spans 11 residues.

This rearrangement joins TRBV30 to TRBJ2-3; D unclear. Trimming cost V 0 bases and J 2 bases, with 6 bases left between them. The CDR3 runs 13 residues. Germline assignment: CDR1 GTSNPN and CDR2 SVGIG (reference sequence). This chain's CDR3 is CAWSVAPTDTQYF. The CDR3 DNA reads TGTGCCTGGAGTGTAGCGCCCACAGATACGCAGTATTTT. The variable domain in full, with the rest retrieved from reference TRBV30 and TRBJ2-3, is SQTIHQWPATLVQPVGSPLSLECTVEGTSNPNLYWYRQAAGRGLQLLFYSVGIGQISSEVPQNLSASRPQDRQFILSSKKLLLSDSGFYLCAWSVAPTDTQYFGPGTRLTVL.

The V gene is TRBV11-2, the J gene TRBJ2-4; D may be TRBD2 (6 bases). The V end was cut by 5 bases, the J end by 9 bases, with 23 bases between. This CDR3 comprises 16 residues. CDR1 and CDR2 (germline): SGHAT, FQNNGV. The CDR3 protein is CASSPQDSLARGIQYF. The CDR3, as DNA: TGTGCCAGCAGCCCGCAAGACTCACTAGCTCGTGGCATTCAGTACTTC.

The chain has TRBV7-2 and TRBJ2-7, with D maybe TRBD2 (6 bases). V lost 1 base, J lost 4 bases, and 11 bases lay in between. CDR3 length: 14 amino acids. The germline V gene has CDR1 SGHTA and CDR2 FQGNSA. The CDR3 DNA is TGTGCCAGCAGCTTAGTACTGGGGACTTACGAGCAGTACTTC. Its translation is CASSLVLGTYEQYF.

The chain has TRBV19 and TRBJ2-5, with 12 bases fitting TRBD1. The trim removed 4 bases at V and 5 bases at J, leaving 5 bases unmatched. Per germline, CDR1 LNHDA and CDR2 SQIVND (reference sequence). The CDR3 is made up of 15 amino acids. Here the CDR3 reads CASSTGTGGLETQYF. In DNA, the CDR3 is TGTGCCAGTAGTACCGGGACAGGGGGCTTGGAGACCCAGTACTTC.

This chain uses TRBV7-2 with TRBJ2-2; 9 positions match TRBD2. Per germline, CDR1 SGHTA and CDR2 FQGNSA. V dropped 4 bases and J dropped 2; count of bases not matched to a gene: 5. This CDR3 has 16 amino acids. In DNA, the CDR3 is TGTGCCAGCAGCTCTCTACTAGCGGGTAACACCGGGGAGCTGTTTTTT. Residues: CASSSLLAGNTGELFF. The entire variable domain, with the rest obtained from reference TRBV7-2 and TRBJ2-2, is as follows: GAGVSQSPSNKVTEKGKDVELRCDPISGHTALYWYRQSLGQGLEFLIYFQGNSAPDKSGLPSDRFSAERTGGSVSTLTIQRTQQEDSAVYLCASSSLLAGNTGELFFGEGSRLTVL.

The V gene is TRBV6-5, the J gene TRBJ2-5, with D perhaps matching TRBD1 (6 bases). CDR1 MNHEY and CDR2 SVGAGI come from the germline V gene. This CDR3 contains 14 residues. The V end was cut by 7 bases, the J end by 2 bases, with 14 bases between. CDR3 in DNA: TGTGCCAGCATCCCGGGGACATGGCAAGAGACCCAGTACTTC. Translation: CASIPGTWQETQYF.

This clone occurred once. The chain carries TRBV30 and TRBJ1-6; weak D call: TRBD1 (5 bases). CDR3 length: 14 amino acids. The germline gives CDR1 GTSNPN, CDR2 SVGIG (reference sequence). V shed 4 bases and J shed 3 bases, with 10 bases lying between them. The DNA for the CDR3 is TGTGCCTGGAACCAGGGCATCTATAATTCACCCCTCCACTTT. Residues: CAWNQGIYNSPLHF.

The CDR3 loop is CASSQVAGVGTDTQYF. DNA of the CDR3: TGCGCCAGCAGCCAAGTCGCGGGAGTAGGAACAGATACGCAGTATTTT. The V gene is TRBV4-1, the J gene TRBJ2-3, with 7 bases that match TRBD2. The germline CDR1 and CDR2 sequences are MGHRA and YSYEKL. Losses at the gene ends were 1 base for V and 3 bases for J; bases not matched to a gene: 7. The CDR3 has 16 amino acids.

The chain employs TRBV3-1 (or the pseudogene TRBV3-2) and TRBJ1-1; D gene uncertain. Germline V CDR1 and CDR2: LGHDT, YNNKEL (reference sequence). The ends were cut back, 7 bases at V and 8 bases at J, with 14 bases in the middle. The CDR3 contains 12 residues. The CDR3 nucleotides read TGTGCCAGCAATCGAGCCCCCGGGGAAGCTTTCTTT. It yields the protein CASNRAPGEAFF.